This TCR beta chain came from a study of blood T cell repertoires in COVID-19. The wider study: Nucleic acid was either cDNA or gDNA, and it came from T cells, B-cell-depleted T cells, or PBMCs.

Profiled with immunoSEQ multiplex PCR; TCRdb holds only in-frame clones, not every one. The table includes around 250,000 clones, roughly 84% detected once. CDR1 is SGDLS and CDR2 is YYNGEE in the germline V gene. Unmatched junction bases numbered 8, after V lost 4 bases and J lost 7 bases. The CDR3 loop spans 14 amino acids. The clonotype originates from a woman aged 40 to 50 who had recovered from COVID-19. Material for sequencing was peripheral blood. This chain joins TRBV9 and TRBJ1-1, with 9 nucleotides matching TRBD1. This chain's CDR3 is CASSPGTGRGEAFF. CDR3 sequence (DNA): TGTGCCAGCAGCCCAGGGACAGGGCGTGGTGAAGCTTTCTTT.